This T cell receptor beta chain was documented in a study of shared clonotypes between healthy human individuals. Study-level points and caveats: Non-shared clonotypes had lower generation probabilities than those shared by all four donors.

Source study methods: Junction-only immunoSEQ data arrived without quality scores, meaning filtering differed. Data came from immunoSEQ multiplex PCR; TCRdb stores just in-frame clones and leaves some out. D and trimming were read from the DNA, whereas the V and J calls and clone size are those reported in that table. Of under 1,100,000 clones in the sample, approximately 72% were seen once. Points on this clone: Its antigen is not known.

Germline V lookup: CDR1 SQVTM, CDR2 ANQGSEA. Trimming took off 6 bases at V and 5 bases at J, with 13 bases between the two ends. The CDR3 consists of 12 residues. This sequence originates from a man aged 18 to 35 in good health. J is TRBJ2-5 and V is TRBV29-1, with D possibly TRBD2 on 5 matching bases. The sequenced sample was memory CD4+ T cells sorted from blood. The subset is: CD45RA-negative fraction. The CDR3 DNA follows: TGCAGCGTGGCGGGCCTTGGGGAGACCCAGTACTTC. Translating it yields CSVAGLGETQYF. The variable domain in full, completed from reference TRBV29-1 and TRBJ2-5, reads SAVISQKPSRDICQRGTSLTIQCQVDSQVTMMFWYRQQPGQSLTLIATANQGSEATYESGFVIDKFPISRPNLTFSTLTVSNMSPEDSSIYLCSVAGLGETQYFGPGTRLLVL.